This T cell receptor (beta chain) was sequenced during a study of cytomegalovirus exposure and HLA in healthy donors. Trimming took 6 bases from V and 2 from J, leaving 12 bases between them. CDR1 SGHDT and CDR2 YYEEEE come from the germline V gene. This CDR3 region has 14 residues. This clone was found a few times. The PCR ran on 60 Vbeta and 13 Jbeta primers. Only in-frame clones appear in the TCRdb table, and some are missing; sequencing was by immunoSEQ multiplex PCR. The sample lists 110,000 or so clones; approximately 83% were seen once. Sequencing was performed on PBMCs. The V call is TRBV5-6, the J call TRBJ1-3; a possible D gene is TRBD1 (6 bases). The source is a woman aged 18 to 35 in good health and CMV-seronegative. CDR3 residues: CASTIQGTGNTIYF. The CDR3 DNA reads TGTGCCAGCACCATACAGGGCACTGGAAACACCATATATTTT. The full variable domain, completed using reference TRBV5-6 and TRBJ1-3, is DAGVTQSPTHLIKTRGQQVTLRCSPKSGHDTVSWYQQALGQGPQFIFQYYEEEERQRGNFPDRFSGHQFPNYSSELNVNALLLGDSALYLCASTIQGTGNTIYFGEGSWLTVV.